Listed below are T cell receptor beta chains from one sample, sequenced in a study of post-analysis software for immune sequencing data. TCRdb independently ran MiXCR on the PCR reads; one entry per CDR3 protein. The sample yields 800,000 to 950,000 distinct CDR3 sequences, roughly 50% seen once. Sample: blood. These receptors originate from a girl between 10 and 17 years old with multiple sclerosis. CDR3s include the opening cysteine and the closing phenylalanine or tryptophan. A D gene is named only where the DNA matches it firmly. Part of the rows lack a size; the others show once, few, many or a class for expanded clones.

d_call	clone_size	v_call	j_call	cdr3_aa	cdr3_nt
-	-	TRBV5-1	TRBJ2-1	CASSLEGVRNEQFF	TGCGCCAGCAGCTTAGAGGGGGTGAGGAATGAGCAGTTCTTC
-	few	TRBV10-3	TRBJ2-1	CAISGGPGRGEQFF	TGTGCCATCAGCGGCGGCCCTGGGAGAGGTGAGCAGTTCTTC
-	-	TRBV4-2	TRBJ2-5	CASSQDPEIQGFQQTQYF	TGTGCCAGCAGCCAAGATCCGGAGATACAGGGATTCCAACAGACCCAGTACTTC
-	-	TRBV10-3	TRBJ2-5	CAISELGQQETQYF	TGTGCCATCAGTGAGCTGGGGCAACAAGAGACCCAGTACTTC
-	once	TRBV20-1	TRBJ2-7	CSAAPRTGTTYEQYF	TGCAGTGCGGCTCCTAGGACGGGTACGACCTACGAGCAGTACTTC
TRBD2	-	TRBV20-1	TRBJ2-3	CSATPTSGNTDTQYF	TGCAGTGCTACACCAACTAGCGGGAATACAGATACGCAGTATTTT
TRBD2	-	TRBV28	TRBJ2-7	CASSLSASGTSYEQYF	TGTGCCAGCAGTTTAAGCGCTAGCGGGACCTCCTACGAGCAGTACTTC
TRBD2	-	TRBV20-1	TRBJ2-7	CSASKGREGPYEQYF	TGCAGTGCTTCCAAAGGGCGGGAGGGCCCCTACGAGCAGTACTTC
TRBD1	-	TRBV29-1	TRBJ2-7	CSTLRPYRGEYEQYF	TGCAGCACCCTGCGTCCATACAGGGGCGAGTACGAGCAGTACTTC
-	once	TRBV29-1	TRBJ2-5	CSVEDRFGGAETQYF	TGCAGCGTTGAAGATCGTTTCGGGGGCGCGGAGACCCAGTACTTC
TRBD1	-	TRBV20-1	TRBJ2-5	CSARDGTVQETQYF	TGCAGTGCTAGAGATGGGACAGTACAAGAGACCCAGTACTTC
-	many	TRBV20-1	TRBJ2-7	CSAQGLLENSYEQYF	TGCAGTGCCCAAGGACTATTGGAGAACTCCTACGAGCAGTACTTC
TRBD2	few	TRBV12-3/TRBV12-4	TRBJ2-5	CASSLTSGAAETQYF	TGTGCCAGCAGTTTAACTAGCGGGGCAGCAGAGACCCAGTACTTC
-	-	TRBV29-1	TRBJ1-1	CTVAGGTEAFF	TGCACCGTGGCGGGGGGGACCGAAGCTTTCTTT
-	many	TRBV10-3	TRBJ2-1	CAIREAGLSSYNEQFF	TGTGCCATCAGGGAAGCGGGCCTAAGCTCCTACAATGAGCAGTTCTTC
-	-	TRBV29-1	TRBJ1-3	CSADSGGNTIYF	TGCAGCGCTGACTCGGGGGGAAACACCATATATTTT
TRBD1	-	TRBV6-9	TRBJ2-5	CASSSPGQGGVSGETQYF	TGTGCCAGCAGTTCTCCGGGACAGGGTGGAGTCTCGGGAGAGACCCAGTACTTC
TRBD2	-	TRBV6-6	TRBJ2-5	CASSYPEGGGSAETQYF	TGTGCCAGCAGTTACCCAGAGGGCGGGGGTAGTGCGGAGACCCAGTACTTC
TRBD1	-	TRBV5-1	TRBJ1-2	CASNPGQAIYGYTF	TGCGCCAGCAACCCGGGACAGGCAATCTATGGCTACACCTTC
-	few	TRBV5-1	TRBJ1-4	CASSWGRVSNEKLFF	TGCGCCAGCAGCTGGGGACGAGTTTCTAATGAAAAACTGTTTTTT
-	-	TRBV4-2	TRBJ2-7	CASSQDVSRGSEQYF	TGTGCCAGCAGCCAAGATGTGAGCCGGGGTTCCGAGCAGTACTTC
TRBD2	few	TRBV6-6	TRBJ2-1	CASTKSSGLSYNEQFF	TGTGCCAGCACTAAGTCTAGCGGGTTATCCTACAATGAGCAGTTCTTC
-	-	TRBV4-1	TRBJ2-7	CASSQGQGRSYEQYF	TGCGCCAGCAGCCAGGGGCAGGGGAGGTCCTACGAGCAGTACTTC
TRBD2	many	TRBV20-1	TRBJ2-1	CSATSGGAGYNEQFF	TGCAGTGCCACTAGCGGGGGGGCAGGTTACAATGAGCAGTTCTTC
-	-	TRBV7-9	TRBJ1-1	CASSSGVSTEAFF	TGTGCCAGCAGCTCCGGGGTGAGCACTGAAGCTTTCTTT
-	-	TRBV7-2	TRBJ2-1	CASSPASMGNEQFF	TGTGCCAGCAGCCCAGCCTCGATGGGCAATGAGCAGTTCTTC
-	-	TRBV7-2	TRBJ2-7	CASSSLSVAADYEQYF	TGTGCCAGCAGCTCGCTTTCGGTAGCGGCCGACTACGAGCAGTACTTC
TRBD1	-	TRBV4-1	TRBJ2-1	CASSQPGQGSHNEQFF	TGTGCCAGCAGCCAGCCGGGACAGGGGTCCCACAATGAGCAGTTCTTC